This T cell receptor (beta chain) was observed in a study of control samples from healthy donors and cancer patients. Generated by immunoSEQ multiplex PCR, the TCRdb table keeps only in-frame clones and is missing some. The sample lists some 48,000 clones; over 90% were seen once. After removal of 6 bases from V and 4 bases from J, the junction contained 2 bases not matched to a gene. The CDR3 is made up of 13 amino acids. The TCR was taken from a woman in her 50s with head and neck cancer. Sequencing used PBMCs. This chain joins TRBV12-3 or TRBV12-4 and TRBJ2-3; TRBD1 matches at 9 bases. CDR3 in amino acids: CASRTGGADTQYF. CDR3 nucleotide sequence: TGTGCCAGCAGGACAGGGGGGGCAGATACGCAGTATTTT.